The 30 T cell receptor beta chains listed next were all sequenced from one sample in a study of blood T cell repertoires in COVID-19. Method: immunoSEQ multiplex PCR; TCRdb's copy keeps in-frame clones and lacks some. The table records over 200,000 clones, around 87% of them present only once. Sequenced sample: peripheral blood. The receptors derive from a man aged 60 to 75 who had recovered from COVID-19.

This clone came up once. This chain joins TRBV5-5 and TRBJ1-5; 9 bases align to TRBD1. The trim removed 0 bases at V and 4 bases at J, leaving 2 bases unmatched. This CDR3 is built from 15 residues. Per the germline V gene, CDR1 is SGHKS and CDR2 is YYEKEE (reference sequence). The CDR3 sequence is CASSLEDRGNQPQHF. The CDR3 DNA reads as TGTGCCAGCAGCTTGGAGGACAGGGGTAATCAGCCCCAGCATTTT. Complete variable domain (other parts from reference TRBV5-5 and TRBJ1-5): DAGVTQSPTHLIKTRGQQVTLRCSPISGHKSVSWYQQVLGQGPQFIFQYYEKEERGRGNFPDRFSARQFPNYSSELNVNALLLGDSALYLCASSLEDRGNQPQHFGDGTRLSIL.

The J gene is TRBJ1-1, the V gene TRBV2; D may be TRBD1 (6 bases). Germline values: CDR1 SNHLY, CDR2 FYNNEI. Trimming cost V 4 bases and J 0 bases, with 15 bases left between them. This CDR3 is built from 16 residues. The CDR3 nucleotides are TGTGCCAGCAGTGGGGCTGGGGGCGGCCTGAACACTGAAGCTTTCTTT. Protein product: CASSGAGGGLNTEAFF.

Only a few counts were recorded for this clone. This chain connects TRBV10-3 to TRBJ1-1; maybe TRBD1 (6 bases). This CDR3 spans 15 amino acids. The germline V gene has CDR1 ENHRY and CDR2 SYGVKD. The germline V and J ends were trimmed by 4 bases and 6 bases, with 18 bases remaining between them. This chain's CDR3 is CAISATRTVTAEAFF. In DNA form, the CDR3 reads TGTGCCATCAGTGCCACCAGGACAGTTACGGCTGAAGCTTTCTTT.

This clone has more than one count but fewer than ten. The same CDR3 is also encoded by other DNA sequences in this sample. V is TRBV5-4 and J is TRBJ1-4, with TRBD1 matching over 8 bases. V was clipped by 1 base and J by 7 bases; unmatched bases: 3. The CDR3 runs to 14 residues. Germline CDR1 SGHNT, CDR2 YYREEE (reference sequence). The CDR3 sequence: CASSLQGATEKLFF. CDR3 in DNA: TGTGCCAGCAGCTTGCAGGGGGCGACTGAAAAACTGTTTTTT.

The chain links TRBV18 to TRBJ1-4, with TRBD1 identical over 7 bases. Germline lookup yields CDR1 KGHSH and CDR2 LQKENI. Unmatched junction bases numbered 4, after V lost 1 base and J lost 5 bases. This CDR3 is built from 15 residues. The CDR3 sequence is CASSPRAQGNEKLFF. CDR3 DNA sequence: TGTGCCAGCTCACCACGAGCACAGGGGAATGAAAAACTGTTTTTT.

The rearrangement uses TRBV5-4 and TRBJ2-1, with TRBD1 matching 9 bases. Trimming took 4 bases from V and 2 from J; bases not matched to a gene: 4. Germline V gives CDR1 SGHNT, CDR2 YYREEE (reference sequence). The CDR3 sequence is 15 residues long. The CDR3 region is CASSPRQGAYNEQFF. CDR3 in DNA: TGTGCCAGCAGCCCCCGACAGGGGGCCTACAATGAGCAGTTCTTC.

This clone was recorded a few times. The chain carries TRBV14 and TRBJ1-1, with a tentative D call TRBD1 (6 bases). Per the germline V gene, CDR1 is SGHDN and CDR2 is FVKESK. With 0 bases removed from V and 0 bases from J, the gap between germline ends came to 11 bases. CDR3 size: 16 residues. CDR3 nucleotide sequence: TGTGCCAGCAGCCAAGAGAGGGGGAACATGAACACTGAAGCTTTCTTT. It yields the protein CASSQERGNMNTEAFF.

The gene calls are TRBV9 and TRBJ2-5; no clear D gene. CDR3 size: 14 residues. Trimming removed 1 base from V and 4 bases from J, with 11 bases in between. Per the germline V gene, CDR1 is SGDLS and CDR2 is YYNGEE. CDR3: CASSVRPSPETQYF. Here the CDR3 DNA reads TGTGCCAGCAGCGTAAGGCCTAGTCCAGAGACCCAGTACTTC.

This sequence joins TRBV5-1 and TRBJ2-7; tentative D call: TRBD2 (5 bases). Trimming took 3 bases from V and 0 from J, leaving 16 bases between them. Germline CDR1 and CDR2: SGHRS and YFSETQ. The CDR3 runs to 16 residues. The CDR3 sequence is CASSSAGRVSSYEQYF. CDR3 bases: TGCGCCAGCAGCTCCGCCGGGCGGGTTAGCTCCTACGAGCAGTACTTC.

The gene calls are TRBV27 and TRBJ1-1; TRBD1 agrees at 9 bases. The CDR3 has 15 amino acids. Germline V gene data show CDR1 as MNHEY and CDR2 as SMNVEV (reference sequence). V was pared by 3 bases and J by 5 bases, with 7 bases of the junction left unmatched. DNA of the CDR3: TGTGCCAGCAGTTTTTCCGGGACAGGGTTTACTGAAGCTTTCTTT. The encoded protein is CASSFSGTGFTEAFF.

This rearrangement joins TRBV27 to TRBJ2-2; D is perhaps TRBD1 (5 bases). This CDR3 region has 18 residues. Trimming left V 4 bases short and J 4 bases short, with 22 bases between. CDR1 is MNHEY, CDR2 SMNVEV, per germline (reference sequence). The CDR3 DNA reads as TGTGCCAGCAGTTATTGGTCCCGGACACCCGGTGGCACCGGGGAGCTGTTTTTT. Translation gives CASSYWSRTPGGTGELFF.

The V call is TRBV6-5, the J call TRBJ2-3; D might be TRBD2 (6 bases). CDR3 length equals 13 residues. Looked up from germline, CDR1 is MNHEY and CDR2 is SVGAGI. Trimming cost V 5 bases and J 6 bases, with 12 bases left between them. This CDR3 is CASSKNRGDTQYF. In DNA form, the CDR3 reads TGTGCCAGCAGTAAAAACCGGGGGGATACGCAGTATTTT.

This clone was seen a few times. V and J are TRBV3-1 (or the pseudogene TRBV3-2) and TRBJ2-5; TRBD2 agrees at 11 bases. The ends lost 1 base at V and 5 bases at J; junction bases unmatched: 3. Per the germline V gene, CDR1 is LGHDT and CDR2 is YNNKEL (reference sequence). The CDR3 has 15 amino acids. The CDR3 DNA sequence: TGTGCCAGCAGCCAAGTAGCGGGAGGGCCGGAGACCCAGTACTTC. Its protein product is CASSQVAGGPETQYF.

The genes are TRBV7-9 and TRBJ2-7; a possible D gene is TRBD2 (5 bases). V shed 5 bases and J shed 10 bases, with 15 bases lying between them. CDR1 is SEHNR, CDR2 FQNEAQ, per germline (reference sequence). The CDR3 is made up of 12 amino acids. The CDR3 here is CASSLLLSGQYF. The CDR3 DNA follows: TGTGCCAGCAGCCTCCTCTTGAGCGGTCAGTACTTC.

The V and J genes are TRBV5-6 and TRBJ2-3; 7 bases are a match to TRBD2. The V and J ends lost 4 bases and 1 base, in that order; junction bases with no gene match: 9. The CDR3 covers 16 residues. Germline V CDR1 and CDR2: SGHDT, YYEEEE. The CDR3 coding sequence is TGTGCCAGCAGCGCTGGGGGGGACTTACGCACAGATACGCAGTATTTT. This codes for CASSAGGDLRTDTQYF.

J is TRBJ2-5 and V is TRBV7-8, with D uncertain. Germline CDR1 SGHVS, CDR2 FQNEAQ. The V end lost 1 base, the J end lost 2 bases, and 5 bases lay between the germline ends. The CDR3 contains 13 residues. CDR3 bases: TGTGCCAGCAGCTTAGGGCTGCAAGAGACCCAGTACTTC. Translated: CASSLGLQETQYF.

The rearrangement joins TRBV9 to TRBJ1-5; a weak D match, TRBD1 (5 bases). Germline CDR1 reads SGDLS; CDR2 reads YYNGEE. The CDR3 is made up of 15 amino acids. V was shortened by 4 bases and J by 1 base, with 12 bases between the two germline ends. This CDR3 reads CASSFDGGSNQPQHF. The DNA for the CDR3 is TGTGCCAGCAGCTTTGACGGGGGGAGCAATCAGCCCCAGCATTTT.

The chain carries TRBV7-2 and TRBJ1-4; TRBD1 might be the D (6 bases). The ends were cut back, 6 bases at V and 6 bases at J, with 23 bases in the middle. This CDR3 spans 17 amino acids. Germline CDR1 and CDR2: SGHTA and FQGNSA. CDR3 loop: CASRPGYRGHSDEKLFF. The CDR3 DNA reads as TGTGCCAGCAGACCAGGTTACCGGGGACACTCGGATGAAAAACTGTTTTTT.

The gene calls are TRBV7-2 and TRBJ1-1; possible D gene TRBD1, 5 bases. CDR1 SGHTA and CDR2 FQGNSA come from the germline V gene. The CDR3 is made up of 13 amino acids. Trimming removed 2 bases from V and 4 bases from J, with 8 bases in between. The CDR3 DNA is TGTGCCAGCAGCTTATCGGGGGGCACTGAAGCTTTCTTT. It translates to CASSLSGGTEAFF.

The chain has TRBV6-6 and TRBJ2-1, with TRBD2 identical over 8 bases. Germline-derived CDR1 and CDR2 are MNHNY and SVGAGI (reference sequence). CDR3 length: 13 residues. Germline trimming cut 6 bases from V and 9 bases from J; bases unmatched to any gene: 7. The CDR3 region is CASSGGDSREQFF. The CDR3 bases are TGTGCCAGCAGCGGGGGGGACTCACGTGAGCAGTTCTTC.

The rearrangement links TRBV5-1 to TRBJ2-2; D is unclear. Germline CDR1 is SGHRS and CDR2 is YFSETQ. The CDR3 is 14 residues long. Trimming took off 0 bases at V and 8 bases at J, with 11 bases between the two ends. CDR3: CASSLGLLAGELFF. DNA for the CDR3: TGCGCCAGCAGCTTGGGCCTCCTGGCTGGGGAGCTGTTTTTT.

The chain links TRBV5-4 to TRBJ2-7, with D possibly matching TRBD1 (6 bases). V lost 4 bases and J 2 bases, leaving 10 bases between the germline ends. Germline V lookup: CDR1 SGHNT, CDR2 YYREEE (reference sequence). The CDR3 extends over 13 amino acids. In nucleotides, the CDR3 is TGTGCCAGCAGCCTAAGGGACACCTACGAGCAGTACTTC. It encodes CASSLRDTYEQYF.

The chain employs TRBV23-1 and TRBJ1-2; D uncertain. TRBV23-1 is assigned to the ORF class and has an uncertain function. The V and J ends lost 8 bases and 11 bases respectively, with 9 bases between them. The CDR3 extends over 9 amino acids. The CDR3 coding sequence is TGCGCCAGCCCTCGGTTGTACACCTTC. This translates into CASPRLYTF.

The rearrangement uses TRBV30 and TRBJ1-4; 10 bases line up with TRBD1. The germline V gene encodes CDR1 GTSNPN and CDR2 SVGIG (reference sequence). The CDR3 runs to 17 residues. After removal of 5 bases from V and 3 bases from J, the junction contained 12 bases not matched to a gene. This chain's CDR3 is CAWSGQGFLEANEKLFF. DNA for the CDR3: TGTGCCTGGTCGGGACAGGGGTTCTTGGAGGCTAATGAAAAACTGTTTTTT.

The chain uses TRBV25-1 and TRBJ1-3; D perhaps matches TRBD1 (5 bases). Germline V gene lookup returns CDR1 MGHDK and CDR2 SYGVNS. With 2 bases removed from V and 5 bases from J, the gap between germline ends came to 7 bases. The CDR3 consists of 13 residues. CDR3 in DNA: TGTGCCAGCAGTGAACAGGGAAGAAACACCATATATTTT. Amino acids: CASSEQGRNTIYF.

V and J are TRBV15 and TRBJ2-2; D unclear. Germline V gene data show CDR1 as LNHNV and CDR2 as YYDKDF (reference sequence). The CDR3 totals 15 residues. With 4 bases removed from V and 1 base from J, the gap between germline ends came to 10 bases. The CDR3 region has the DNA TGTGCCACCAGCACCCGGGTGCTGAACACCGGGGAGCTGTTTTTT. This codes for CATSTRVLNTGELFF.

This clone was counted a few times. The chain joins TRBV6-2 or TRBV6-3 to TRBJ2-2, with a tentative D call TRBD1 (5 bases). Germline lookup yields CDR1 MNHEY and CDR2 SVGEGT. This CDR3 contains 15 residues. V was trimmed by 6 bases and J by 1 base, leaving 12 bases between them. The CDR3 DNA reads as TGTGCCAGCAGCACCCGTAGGGGGAACACCGGGGAGCTGTTTTTT. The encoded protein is CASSTRRGNTGELFF.

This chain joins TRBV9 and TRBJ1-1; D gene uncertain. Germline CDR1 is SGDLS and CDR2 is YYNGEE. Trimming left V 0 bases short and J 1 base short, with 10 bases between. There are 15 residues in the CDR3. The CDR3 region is CASSVVAGGNTEAFF. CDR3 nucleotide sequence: TGTGCCAGCAGCGTAGTAGCAGGAGGGAACACTGAAGCTTTCTTT.

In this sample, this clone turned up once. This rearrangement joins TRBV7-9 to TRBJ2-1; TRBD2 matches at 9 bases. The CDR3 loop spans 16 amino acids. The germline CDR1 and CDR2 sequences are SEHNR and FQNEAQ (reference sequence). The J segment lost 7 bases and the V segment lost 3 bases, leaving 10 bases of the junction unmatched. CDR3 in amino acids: CASSLSRAGGRNEQFF. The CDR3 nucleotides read TGTGCCAGCAGCTTGTCCCGAGCGGGAGGAAGGAATGAGCAGTTCTTC.

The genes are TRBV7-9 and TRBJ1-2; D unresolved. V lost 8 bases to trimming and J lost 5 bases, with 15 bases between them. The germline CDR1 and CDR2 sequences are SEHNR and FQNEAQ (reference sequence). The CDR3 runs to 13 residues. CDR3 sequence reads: CASAGPSNYGYTF. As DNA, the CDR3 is TGTGCCAGCGCGGGTCCCTCCAATTATGGCTACACCTTC.